What follows is one T cell receptor beta chain and its context. Its cognate antigen is unknown. The assay was immunoSEQ multiplex PCR, and TCRdb's table has in-frame clones only and misses some. Here the sample spans around 250,000 clones, around 87% being singletons. Donors came from a validation cohort of about 110 subjects, distinct from the first 666-subject cohort. Germline CDR1 SGHVS, CDR2 FQNEAQ. Unmatched junction bases numbered 8, after V lost 6 bases and J lost 0 bases. This CDR3 has 16 amino acids. These data come from a study of cytomegalovirus exposure and HLA in healthy donors. Study results and caveats: Later, an analysis found that TCR clusters from the first cohort tended to co-occur in the 120 validation repertoires.

This chain connects TRBV7-8 to TRBJ1-5; 7 bases line up with TRBD1. The sequence derives from a woman aged 18-29 years in good health and CMV-seronegative. What was sequenced was PBMCs. The CDR3 reads CASRPGGGNSNQPQHF. Here the CDR3 DNA reads TGTGCCAGCAGGCCAGGGGGAGGCAATAGCAATCAGCCCCAGCATTTT.